The 23 T cell receptor beta chains given below trace back to one sample, sequenced in a study of blood T cell repertoires in COVID-19 (TCRdb year 2020). Library prep was done by the immunoSEQ multiplex PCR assay. TCRdb stores this immuneACCESS table with in-frame sequences only. Part of the clones is absent; in the studies checked, under half of the shortfall reflects unresolved V genes, and no reason is known for the rest. The sample records 250,000 to 300,000 clones, approximately 90% of which are singletons. The ten largest clones capture roughly 6% of the sample. Source material: peripheral blood. The origin of the receptors is a woman in her forties or fifties with COVID-19, enrolled during active disease.

The CDR3 region has the DNA TGCAGCGTTGAACGGGGAACAGGGGGCGTAGAGACCCAGTACTTC. It translates to CSVERGTGGVETQYF. This rearrangement joins TRBV29-1 to TRBJ2-5, with 9 positions matching TRBD1. The germline V gene has CDR1 SQVTM and CDR2 ANQGSEA. The V and J ends lost 2 bases and 4 bases, in that order; junction bases with no gene match: 8. The CDR3 consists of 15 residues.

The rearrangement joins TRBV5-1 to TRBJ1-5, with 7 bases identical to TRBD1. After removal of 4 bases from V and 0 bases from J, the junction contained 4 bases not matched to a gene. The V gene's germline CDR1 is SGHRS and CDR2 YFSETQ. The CDR3 totals 15 residues. The CDR3 protein is CASSMGTDSNQPQHF. The CDR3, as DNA: TGCGCCAGCAGCATGGGGACAGATAGCAATCAGCCCCAGCATTTT.

The chain links TRBV11-2 to TRBJ2-7; 8 nucleotides agree with TRBD1. The CDR3 covers 14 residues. CDR1 and CDR2 from the germline V gene are SGHAT and FQNNGV. V lost 8 bases to trimming and J lost 3 bases; unmatched junction nucleotides: 9. The CDR3 sequence is CASGRQGQLYEQYF. In DNA form, the CDR3 reads TGTGCCAGCGGACGACAGGGGCAACTCTACGAGCAGTACTTC.

J is TRBJ2-7 and V is TRBV9; weak D call: TRBD1 (6 bases). V lost 6 bases, J lost 3 bases, and 16 bases lay in between. The germline CDR1 and CDR2 sequences are SGDLS and YYNGEE. This CDR3 has 14 amino acids. This CDR3 is CASNNGQGIYEQYF. CDR3 in DNA: TGTGCCAGCAACAACGGGCAGGGGATCTACGAGCAGTACTTC.

The rearrangement links TRBV30 to TRBJ2-2, with D unclear. Germline lookup yields CDR1 GTSNPN and CDR2 SVGIG (reference sequence). Trimming pared 1 base from V and 3 bases from J, leaving 6 bases between. This CDR3 spans 13 amino acids. The CDR3 region is CAWSGSDTGELFF. CDR3 bases: TGTGCCTGGAGTGGTAGTGACACCGGGGAGCTGTTTTTT.

This clone has a single count. The V gene is TRBV5-1, the J gene TRBJ2-1; a weak D match, TRBD1 (5 bases). Per germline, CDR1 SGHRS and CDR2 YFSETQ. The CDR3 loop spans 16 amino acids. V gave up 2 bases and J gave up 6 bases, with 18 bases separating them. CDR3 sequence reads: CASSFQPTGQANEQFF. The CDR3 DNA reads TGCGCCAGCAGCTTCCAACCCACCGGACAAGCCAATGAGCAGTTCTTC.

V and J are TRBV5-1 and TRBJ1-2, with D maybe TRBD1 (6 bases). The CDR3 has 14 residues. Trimming took off 2 bases at V and 2 bases at J, with 10 bases between the two ends. CDR1 is SGHRS and CDR2 is YFSETQ in the germline V gene. The CDR3 spells CASSFNRENYGYTF. The CDR3 DNA follows: TGCGCCAGCAGCTTCAACAGGGAGAACTATGGCTACACCTTC.

The chain combines TRBV6-2 or TRBV6-3 with TRBJ2-7, with 9 bases lining up with TRBD1. The germline gives CDR1 MNHEY, CDR2 SVGEGT. CDR3 length: 14 residues. V lost 6 bases, J lost 2 bases, and 5 bases stayed unmatched. CDR3 nucleotide sequence: TGTGCCAGCAGCCGGACAGGGGAACCCTACGAGCAGTACTTC. Translated: CASSRTGEPYEQYF.

This clone was observed once. In the same sample, other DNA sequences code for this CDR3. This sequence joins TRBV2 and TRBJ2-5, with 8 nucleotides matching TRBD2. The CDR3 runs 12 residues. Trimming took 6 bases from V and 4 from J; bases not matched to a gene: 1. Germline-derived CDR1 and CDR2 are SNHLY and FYNNEI. The CDR3 DNA sequence: TGTGCCAGCAGCCGGGGGGGAGAGACCCAGTACTTC. Amino acids: CASSRGGETQYF.

The chain employs TRBV14 and TRBJ2-1; 11 bases are a match to TRBD2. CDR1 and CDR2 (germline): SGHDN, FVKESK. The CDR3 has 16 residues. Unmatched junction bases numbered 8, after V lost 5 bases and J lost 5 bases. This chain's CDR3 is CASSRQLAGAHNEQFF. CDR3 nucleotides: TGTGCCAGCAGCAGACAACTAGCGGGAGCCCACAATGAGCAGTTCTTC. Full variable domain (remainder filled in from reference TRBV14 and TRBJ2-1): EAGVTQFPSHSVIEKGQTVTLRCDPISGHDNLYWYRRVMGKEIKFLLHFVKESKQDESGMPNNRFLAERTGGTYSTLKVQPAELEDSGVYFCASSRQLAGAHNEQFFGPGTRLTVL.

The chain carries TRBV7-9 and TRBJ2-1, with TRBD2 as a possible D gene (6 bases). Germline assignment: CDR1 SEHNR and CDR2 FQNEAQ (reference sequence). With 5 bases removed from V and 8 bases from J, the gap between germline ends came to 16 bases. This CDR3 is 14 amino acids long. CDR3 residues: CASSDPPPGDEQFF. The CDR3 nucleotides read TGTGCCAGCAGCGATCCCCCCCCGGGGGATGAGCAGTTCTTC.

The CDR3 region has the DNA TGTGCCAGCAGACCCAGGACAGGGGGATACGAGCAGTACTTC. Residues: CASRPRTGGYEQYF. The chain links TRBV7-9 to TRBJ2-7; 10 bases map to TRBD1. Per germline, CDR1 SEHNR and CDR2 FQNEAQ (reference sequence). J gave up 4 bases and V 6 bases, and 6 bases lay outside the gene matches. The CDR3 sequence is 14 residues long.

V gene TRBV7-9 combines with J gene TRBJ2-1; 8 positions agree with TRBD1. V dropped 1 base and J dropped 7; count of bases not matched to a gene: 12. The CDR3 contains 17 residues. CDR1 SEHNR and CDR2 FQNEAQ come from the germline V gene (reference sequence). DNA for the CDR3: TGTGCCAGCAGCTTAGTAGCCTGGACAGGGACGACGAATGAGCAGTTCTTC. Translated: CASSLVAWTGTTNEQFF. Full variable domain (rest looked up from reference TRBV7-9 and TRBJ2-1): DTGVSQNPRHKITKRGQNVTFRCDPISEHNRLYWYRQTLGQGPEFLTYFQNEAQLEKSRLLSDRFSAERPKGSFSTLEIQRTEQGDSAMYLCASSLVAWTGTTNEQFFGPGTRLTVL.

The rearrangement joins TRBV3-1 (or the pseudogene TRBV3-2) to TRBJ2-1; 10 bases are a match to TRBD2. CDR3 length: 19 residues. Germline CDR1 reads LGHDT; CDR2 reads YNNKEL (reference sequence). With V trimmed by 1 base and J by 0 bases, 9 bases remained unmatched. As DNA, the CDR3 is TGTGCCAGCAGCCAAGTTCCTAGCGGGGGACTAAACTCCTACAATGAGCAGTTCTTC. Translating gives CASSQVPSGGLNSYNEQFF.

The J gene is TRBJ2-2, the V gene TRBV20-1; possible D gene TRBD2, 5 bases. The germline V gene has CDR1 DFQATT and CDR2 SNEGSKA (reference sequence). The germline V and J ends were trimmed by 3 bases and 7 bases, with 9 bases remaining between them. The CDR3 length is 12 residues. CDR3 bases: TGCAGTGCTAGTTACCGGGACGGGGAGCTGTTTTTT. Translation: CSASYRDGELFF.

This clone was observed once. The chain has TRBV6-2 or TRBV6-3 and TRBJ2-7; D is undetermined. Trimming cost V 2 bases and J 0 bases, with 8 bases left between them. This CDR3 contains 14 residues. From germline, CDR1 is MNHEY and CDR2 SVGEGT. CDR3 nucleotides: TGTGCCAGCAGTTACGTACAGAGCTCCTACGAGCAGTACTTC. It translates to CASSYVQSSYEQYF.

V gene TRBV29-1 combines with J gene TRBJ1-1; tentatively, D is TRBD1 (6 bases). V was pared by 7 bases and J by 2 bases, with 11 bases between. The germline CDR1 and CDR2 sequences are SQVTM and ANQGSEA. This CDR3 has 12 residues. The CDR3 sequence is CSGSQGNTEAFF. As DNA, the CDR3 is TGCAGCGGATCACAGGGAAACACTGAAGCTTTCTTT.

This clone was observed a single time. The genes are TRBV7-7 and TRBJ1-1; 7 bases agree with TRBD1. V shed 5 bases, J shed 1 base, and the junction held 1 base outside the gene matches. Germline V CDR1 and CDR2: SSHAT, FNYEAQ (reference sequence). The CDR3 has 13 residues. The CDR3 sequence is CASSRDRNTEAFF. CDR3 DNA sequence: TGTGCCAGCAGCAGGGACAGGAACACTGAAGCTTTCTTT.

The chain has TRBV29-1 and TRBJ2-5; perhaps TRBD2 as D (5 bases). The CDR3 runs 14 residues. V lost 4 bases and J lost 5, with 17 bases in between. The germline V gene has CDR1 SQVTM and CDR2 ANQGSEA. The CDR3 DNA follows: TGCAGCGTTGTGGGTGGGAGAAGCGGCGAGACCCAGTACTTC. Translated, it gives CSVVGGRSGETQYF.

J is TRBJ1-5 and V is TRBV24-1; tentatively, D is TRBD1 (6 bases). V was pared by 4 bases and J by 3 bases, with 12 bases between. Germline CDR1 is KGHDR and CDR2 is SFDVKD. This CDR3 is built from 15 residues. The CDR3 region is CATSDRGQNNQPQHF. CDR3 DNA sequence: TGTGCCACCAGTGACCGCGGACAGAACAATCAGCCCCAGCATTTT.

This chain joins TRBV28 and TRBJ2-1; perhaps TRBD2 as D (6 bases). Trimming took 2 bases from V and 2 from J, leaving 16 bases between them. The CDR3 is 17 residues long. Germline V gene lookup returns CDR1 MDHEN and CDR2 SYDVKM. In DNA form, the CDR3 reads TGTGCCAGCAGTTTAAAACTAGCAGCCTCCACCTACAATGAGCAGTTCTTC. It encodes CASSLKLAASTYNEQFF.

The chain joins TRBV7-2 to TRBJ2-7; 7 bases are a match to TRBD2. The germline CDR1 and CDR2 sequences are SGHTA and FQGNSA. V lost 2 bases, J lost 6 bases, and 13 bases stayed unmatched. The CDR3 covers 16 residues. The CDR3 here is CASSLKAQGLPLEQYF. Here the CDR3 DNA reads TGTGCCAGCAGCTTAAAAGCCCAGGGACTACCCCTCGAGCAGTACTTC.

This sequence joins TRBV10-3 and TRBJ2-2, with a tentative D call TRBD1 (5 bases). The CDR3 consists of 12 residues. Trimming shortened V by 2 bases and J by 9 bases, and 7 bases separated the two germline ends. The germline V gene has CDR1 ENHRY and CDR2 SYGVKD. In DNA form, the CDR3 reads TGTGCCATCAGTGAGGGGGCTCGGGAGCTGTTTTTT. Encoded protein: CAISEGARELFF.